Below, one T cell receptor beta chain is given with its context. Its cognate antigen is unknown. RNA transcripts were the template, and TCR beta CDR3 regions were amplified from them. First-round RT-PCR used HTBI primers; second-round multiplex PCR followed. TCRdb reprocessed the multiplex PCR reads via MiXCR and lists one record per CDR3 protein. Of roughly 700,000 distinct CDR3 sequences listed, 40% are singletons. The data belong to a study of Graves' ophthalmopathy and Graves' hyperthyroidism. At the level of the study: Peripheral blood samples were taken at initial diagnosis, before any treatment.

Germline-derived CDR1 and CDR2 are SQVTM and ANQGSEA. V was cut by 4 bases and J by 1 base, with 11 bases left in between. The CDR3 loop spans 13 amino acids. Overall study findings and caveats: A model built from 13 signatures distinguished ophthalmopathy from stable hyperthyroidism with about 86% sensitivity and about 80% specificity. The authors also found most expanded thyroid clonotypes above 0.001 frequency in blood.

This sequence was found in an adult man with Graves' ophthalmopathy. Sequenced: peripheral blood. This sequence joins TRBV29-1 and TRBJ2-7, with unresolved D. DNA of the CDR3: TGCAGCGTTGTCACAGCTAGATCCTACGAGCAGTACTTC. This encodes CSVVTARSYEQYF.